The entry that follows covers one T cell receptor (beta chain) sequence. The target antigen is unknown. The source of the sample is a study of T cell responses to AZD1222 COVID-19 vaccine. Findings and caveats of the study: When two AZD1222 doses had been given, Spike-specific TCR breadth and depth rose.

Data came from immunoSEQ multiplex PCR; TCRdb stores just in-frame clones and leaves some out. Of roughly 170,000 clones detected, over 80% appear once; the ten largest clones hold 1.5% to 2%. The origin of this receptor is an adult in good health. The starting material was peripheral blood, obtained on day 0 of AZD1222 vaccination.

The CDR3 nucleotides read TGTGCCAGCAGCTTTGTCCAGGGATCTGGAAACACCATATATTTT. It specifies CASSFVQGSGNTIYF. V and J are TRBV11-2 and TRBJ1-3; tentative D call: TRBD1 (5 bases). Germline V CDR1 and CDR2: SGHAT, FQNNGV. Deletions cut 3 bases from V and 1 base from J, with 10 bases between. The CDR3 totals 15 residues.